Presented here are 10 T cell receptor beta chains from one specimen sequenced in a study of identifying expanded T cells in peripheral blood. Profiled with immunoSEQ multiplex PCR; TCRdb holds only in-frame clones, not every one. The data hold approximately 91,000 clones, with about 91% observed a single time. The sequencing input was blood. These receptor sequences come from a person aged 18 to 70 in good health.

J is TRBJ2-2 and V is TRBV9, with 9 nucleotides matching TRBD2. The trim removed 0 bases at V and 6 bases at J, leaving 3 bases unmatched. The germline CDR1 and CDR2 sequences are SGDLS and YYNGEE. There are 15 residues in the CDR3. This chain's CDR3 is CASSVGLAESGELFF. Here the CDR3 DNA reads TGTGCCAGCAGCGTAGGACTAGCGGAGTCCGGGGAGCTGTTTTTT.

The chain recombines TRBV28 with TRBJ1-2; D not certain. This CDR3 region has 15 residues. V lost 2 bases, J lost 1 base, and 11 bases lay in between. CDR1 is MDHEN, CDR2 SYDVKM, per germline. The chain's CDR3 is CASSLLPPVNYGYTF. In DNA, the CDR3 is TGTGCCAGCAGTTTACTGCCGCCGGTTAACTATGGCTACACCTTC.

The J gene is TRBJ2-7, the V gene TRBV27; D might be TRBD1 or TRBD2, each matching 6 bases. This CDR3 has 17 residues. V dropped 10 bases and J dropped 6 bases, with 31 bases sitting between them. Germline-derived CDR1 and CDR2 are MNHEY and SMNVEV (reference sequence). The DNA of the CDR3 is TGTGCCACCTTACCCATAGGGGGGAGACCCACGGTCGGCGAGCAGTACTTC. Its translation is CATLPIGGRPTVGEQYF.

This clone was recorded a few times. The DNA for the CDR3 is TGTGCCAGCAGCGATCCACAGGGTAGCACTGAAGCTTTCTTT. This codes for CASSDPQGSTEAFF. V is TRBV5-6 and J is TRBJ1-1; the D gene is possibly TRBD1 (6 bases). The V and J ends lost 4 bases and 4 bases respectively, with 14 bases between them. Germline assignment: CDR1 SGHDT and CDR2 YYEEEE. This CDR3 has 14 residues.

This clone was seen only a few times. This chain links TRBV5-1 with TRBJ2-6, with D perhaps assigned TRBD1 or TRBD2 (5 bases each). Germline V CDR1 and CDR2: SGHRS, YFSETQ. V gave up 3 bases and J gave up 1 base, with 11 bases separating them. The CDR3 runs 16 residues. Here the CDR3 reads CASSSGWGSGANVLTF. In DNA form, the CDR3 reads TGCGCCAGCAGCTCCGGATGGGGGTCTGGGGCCAACGTCCTGACTTTC.

The chain couples TRBV10-3 to TRBJ2-2; the D gene is possibly TRBD1 (5 bases). V dropped 2 bases and J dropped 1 base, with 8 bases sitting between them. The CDR3 sequence is 15 residues long. Germline assignment: CDR1 ENHRY and CDR2 SYGVKD. The CDR3 spells CAISETGLNTGELFF. CDR3 DNA: TGTGCCATCAGTGAGACAGGATTGAACACCGGGGAGCTGTTTTTT.

The genes are TRBV19 and TRBJ1-1; D not resolved. CDR3 size: 13 residues. Germline values: CDR1 LNHDA, CDR2 SQIVND (reference sequence). V dropped 2 bases and J dropped 4 bases, with 8 bases sitting between them. CDR3 residues: CASSIRGGTEAFF. The CDR3 nucleotides read TGTGCCAGTAGTATACGGGGAGGCACTGAAGCTTTCTTT.

The genes are TRBV30 and TRBJ1-2; D is uncertain. Trimming removed 8 bases at V and 6 bases at J, with 10 bases between. This CDR3 is 10 amino acids long. Per germline, CDR1 GTSNPN and CDR2 SVGIG (reference sequence). The chain's CDR3 is CARKGNGYTF. In DNA, the CDR3 is TGTGCCCGCAAGGGTAATGGCTACACCTTC.

The chain employs TRBV7-8 and TRBJ1-1; unclear D gene. The CDR3 is 11 amino acids. The germline V gene encodes CDR1 SGHVS and CDR2 FQNEAQ. V was trimmed by 3 bases and J by 4 bases, leaving 3 bases between them. This CDR3 reads CASSFSTEAFF. In DNA form, the CDR3 reads TGTGCCAGCAGCTTCAGCACTGAAGCTTTCTTT.

The chain joins TRBV19 to TRBJ1-2, with D unresolved. CDR1 and CDR2 (germline): LNHDA, SQIVND (reference sequence). The CDR3 spans 16 residues. The V and J ends lost 3 bases and 0 bases respectively, with 14 bases between them. The CDR3 coding sequence is TGTGCCAGTAGTATGAGTTGGGATGGGGCTAACTATGGCTACACCTTC. It yields the protein CASSMSWDGANYGYTF. Complete variable domain (other parts from reference TRBV19 and TRBJ1-2): DGGITQSPKYLFRKEGQNVTLSCEQNLNHDAMYWYRQDPGQGLRLIYYSQIVNDFQKGDIAEGYSVSREKKESFPLTVTSAQKNPTAFYLCASSMSWDGANYGYTFGSGTRLTVV.